This T cell receptor (beta chain) was captured by sequencing in a study of shared clonotypes between healthy human individuals. Notes on the study in general: Compared with memory subsets, naive subsets generally had larger estimated richness.

Profiled with immunoSEQ multiplex PCR; TCRdb holds only in-frame clones, not every one. Of about 1 million clones listed, around 76% were seen once; the top ten hold approximately 1.5%. In the case of this clone: The antigen is unknown.

Germline V gives CDR1 SGHVS, CDR2 FNYEAQ. CDR3 length: 11 amino acids. The junction had 6 bases not matched to a gene; V was cut back by 4 bases and J by 15 bases. The specimen was memory CD4+ T cells sorted from blood. Subset in this sample: CD45RA-negative fraction. This TCR derives from a man younger than 35 in good health. This rearrangement joins TRBV7-6 to TRBJ2-1; the match to TRBD2 covers 7 bases. The CDR3 is CASSSAGVWFF. In nucleotides, the CDR3 is TGTGCCAGCAGCTCCGCGGGGGTGTGGTTCTTC.